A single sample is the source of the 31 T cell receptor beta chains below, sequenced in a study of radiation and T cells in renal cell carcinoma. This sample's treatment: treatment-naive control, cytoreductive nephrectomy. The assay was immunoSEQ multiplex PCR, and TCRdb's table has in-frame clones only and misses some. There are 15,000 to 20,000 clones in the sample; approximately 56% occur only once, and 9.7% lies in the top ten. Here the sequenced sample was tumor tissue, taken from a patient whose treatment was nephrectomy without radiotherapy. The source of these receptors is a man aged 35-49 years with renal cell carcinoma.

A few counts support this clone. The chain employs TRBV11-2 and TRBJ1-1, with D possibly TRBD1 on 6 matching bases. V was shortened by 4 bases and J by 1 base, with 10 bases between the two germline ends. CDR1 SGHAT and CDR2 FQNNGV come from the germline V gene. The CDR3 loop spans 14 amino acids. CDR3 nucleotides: TGTGCCAGCAGCTGGGGACAAGAGAACACTGAAGCTTTCTTT. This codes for CASSWGQENTEAFF.

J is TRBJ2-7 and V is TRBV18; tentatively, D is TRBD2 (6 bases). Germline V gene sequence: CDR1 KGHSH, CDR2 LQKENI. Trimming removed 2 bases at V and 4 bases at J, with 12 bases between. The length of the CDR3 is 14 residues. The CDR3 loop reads CASSPGGGLYEQYF. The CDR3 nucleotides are TGTGCCAGCTCACCAGGAGGCGGACTATACGAGCAGTACTTC.

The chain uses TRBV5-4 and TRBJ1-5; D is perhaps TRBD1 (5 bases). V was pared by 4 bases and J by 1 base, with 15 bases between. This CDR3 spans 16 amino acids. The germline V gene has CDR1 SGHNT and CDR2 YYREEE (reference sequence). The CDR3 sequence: CASSQGIRESNQPQHF. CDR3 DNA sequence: TGTGCCAGCAGCCAAGGGATCAGGGAGAGCAATCAGCCCCAGCATTTT. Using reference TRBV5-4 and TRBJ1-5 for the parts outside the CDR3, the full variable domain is ETGVTQSPTHLIKTRGQQVTLRCSSQSGHNTVSWYQQALGQGPQFIFQYYREEENGRGNFPPRFSGLQFPNYSSELNVNALELDDSALYLCASSQGIRESNQPQHFGDGTRLSIL.

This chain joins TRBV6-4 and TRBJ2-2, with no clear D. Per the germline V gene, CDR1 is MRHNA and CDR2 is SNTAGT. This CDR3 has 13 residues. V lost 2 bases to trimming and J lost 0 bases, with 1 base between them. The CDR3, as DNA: TGTGCCAGCAGTGACACGAACACCGGGGAGCTGTTTTTT. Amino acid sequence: CASSDTNTGELFF.

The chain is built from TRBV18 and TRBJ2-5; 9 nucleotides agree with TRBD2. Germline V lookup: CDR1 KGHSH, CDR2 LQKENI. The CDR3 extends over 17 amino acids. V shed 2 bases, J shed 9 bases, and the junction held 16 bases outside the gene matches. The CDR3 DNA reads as TGTGCCAGCTCACCATTGCGGGAGGGTCCCACGAAAGGGGCCCAGTACTTC. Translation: CASSPLREGPTKGAQYF.

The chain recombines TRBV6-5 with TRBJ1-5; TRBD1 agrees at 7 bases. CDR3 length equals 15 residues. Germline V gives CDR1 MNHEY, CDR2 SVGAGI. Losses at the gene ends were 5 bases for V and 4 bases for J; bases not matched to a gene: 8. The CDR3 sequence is CASSPRQGSNQPQHF. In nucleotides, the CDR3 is TGTGCCAGCAGTCCGCGACAGGGATCGAATCAGCCCCAGCATTTT.

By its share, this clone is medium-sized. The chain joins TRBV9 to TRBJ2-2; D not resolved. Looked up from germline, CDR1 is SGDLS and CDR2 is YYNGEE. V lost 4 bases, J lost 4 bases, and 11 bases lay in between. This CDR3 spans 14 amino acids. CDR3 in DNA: TGTGCCAGCAGCCCAGAGGCAGGCACCGGGGAGCTGTTTTTT. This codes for CASSPEAGTGELFF.

CDR3 sequence reads: CASTFGGGSYNEQFF. The CDR3 coding sequence is TGTGCCAGCACCTTTGGGGGGGGCTCCTACAATGAGCAGTTCTTC. V usage is TRBV5-4 and J usage is TRBJ2-1; 7 bases are a match to TRBD2. Germline loops: CDR1 SGHNT, CDR2 YYREEE (reference sequence). The CDR3 has 15 amino acids. V lost 6 bases, J lost 0 bases, and 6 bases stayed unmatched.

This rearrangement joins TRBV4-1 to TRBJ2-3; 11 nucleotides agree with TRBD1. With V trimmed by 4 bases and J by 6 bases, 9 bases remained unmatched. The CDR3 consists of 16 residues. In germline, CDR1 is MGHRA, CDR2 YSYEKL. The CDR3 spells CASSLDGTGGSDTQYF. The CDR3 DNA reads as TGCGCCAGCAGCCTTGATGGGACAGGGGGTTCGGATACGCAGTATTTT.

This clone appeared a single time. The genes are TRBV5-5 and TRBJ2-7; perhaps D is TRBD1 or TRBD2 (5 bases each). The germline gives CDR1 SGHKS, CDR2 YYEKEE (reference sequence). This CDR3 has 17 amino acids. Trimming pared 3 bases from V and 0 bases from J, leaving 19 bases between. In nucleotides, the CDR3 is TGTGCCAGCAGCTCAAAGGGACCCTTCTTAAGCTCCTACGAGCAGTACTTC. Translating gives CASSSKGPFLSSYEQYF.

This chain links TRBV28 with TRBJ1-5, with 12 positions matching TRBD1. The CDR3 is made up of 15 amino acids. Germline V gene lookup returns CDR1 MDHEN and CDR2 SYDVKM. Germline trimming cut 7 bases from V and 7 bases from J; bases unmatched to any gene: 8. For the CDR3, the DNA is TGTGCCAGCAAAGGGGGACAGGGGGCTGGCCAGCCCCAGCATTTT. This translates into CASKGGQGAGQPQHF.

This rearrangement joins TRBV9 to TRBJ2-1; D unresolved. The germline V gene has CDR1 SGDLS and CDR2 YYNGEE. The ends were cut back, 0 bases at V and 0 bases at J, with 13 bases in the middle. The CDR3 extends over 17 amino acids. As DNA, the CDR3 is TGTGCCAGCAGCGTAGGTCATCAGGCGAGCTCCTACAATGAGCAGTTCTTC. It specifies CASSVGHQASSYNEQFF.

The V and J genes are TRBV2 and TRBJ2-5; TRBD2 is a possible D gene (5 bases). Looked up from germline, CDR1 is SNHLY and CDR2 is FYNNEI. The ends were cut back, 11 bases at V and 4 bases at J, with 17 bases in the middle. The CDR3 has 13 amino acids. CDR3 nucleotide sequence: TGTGCCTCACACGGTGGGCTAGCAGAGACCCAGTACTTC. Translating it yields CASHGGLAETQYF.

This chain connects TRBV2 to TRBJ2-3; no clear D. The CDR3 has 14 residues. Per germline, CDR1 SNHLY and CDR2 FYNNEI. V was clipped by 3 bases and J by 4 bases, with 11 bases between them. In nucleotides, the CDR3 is TGTGCCAGCAGTGAGCACAGCGAGGCAGATACGCAGTATTTT. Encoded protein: CASSEHSEADTQYF.

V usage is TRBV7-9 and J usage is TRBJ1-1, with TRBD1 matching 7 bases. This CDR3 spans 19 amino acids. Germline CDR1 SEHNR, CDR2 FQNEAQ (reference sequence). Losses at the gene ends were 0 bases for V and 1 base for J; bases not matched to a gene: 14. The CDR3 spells CASSLATGRGRRGNTEAFF. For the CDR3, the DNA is TGTGCCAGCAGCTTAGCGACGGGGAGGGGGCGTCGAGGGAACACTGAAGCTTTCTTT. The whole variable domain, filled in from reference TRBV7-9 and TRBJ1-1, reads DTGVSQNPRHKITKRGQNVTFRCDPISEHNRLYWYRQTLGQGPEFLTYFQNEAQLEKSRLLSDRFSAERPKGSFSTLEIQRTEQGDSAMYLCASSLATGRGRRGNTEAFFGQGTRLTVV.

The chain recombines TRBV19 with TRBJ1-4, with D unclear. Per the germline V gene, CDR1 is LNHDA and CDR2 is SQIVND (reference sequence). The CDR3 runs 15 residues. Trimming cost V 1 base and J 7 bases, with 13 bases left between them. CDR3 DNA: TGTGCCAGTAGTATAGTTTCGGGATTGGGTGAAAAACTGTTTTTT. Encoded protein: CASSIVSGLGEKLFF.

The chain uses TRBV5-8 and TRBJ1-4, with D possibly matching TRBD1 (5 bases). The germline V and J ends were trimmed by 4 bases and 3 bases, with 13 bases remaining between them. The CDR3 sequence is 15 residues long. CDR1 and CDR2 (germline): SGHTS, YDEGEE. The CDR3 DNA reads TGTGCCAGCAGCGAGGAGGGGCCGGCTAATGAAAAACTGTTTTTT. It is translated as CASSEEGPANEKLFF.

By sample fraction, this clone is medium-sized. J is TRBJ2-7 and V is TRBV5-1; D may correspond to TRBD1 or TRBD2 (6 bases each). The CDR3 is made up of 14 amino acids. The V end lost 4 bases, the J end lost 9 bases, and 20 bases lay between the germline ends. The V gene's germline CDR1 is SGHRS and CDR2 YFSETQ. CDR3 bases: TGCGCCAGCAGCCCGTCGGGGGCATACGTGGGGCAGTACTTC. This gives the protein CASSPSGAYVGQYF.

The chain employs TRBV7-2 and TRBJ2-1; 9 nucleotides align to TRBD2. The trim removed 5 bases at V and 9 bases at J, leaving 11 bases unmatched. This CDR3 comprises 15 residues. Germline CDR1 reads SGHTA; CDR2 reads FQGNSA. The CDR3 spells CASSPARGGAIEQFF. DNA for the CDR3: TGTGCCAGCAGCCCAGCGCGCGGGGGGGCCATTGAGCAGTTCTTC.

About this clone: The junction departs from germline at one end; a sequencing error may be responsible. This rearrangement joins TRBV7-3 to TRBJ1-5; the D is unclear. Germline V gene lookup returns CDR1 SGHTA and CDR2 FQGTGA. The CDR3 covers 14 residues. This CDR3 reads CASSQDPVNQPQHF. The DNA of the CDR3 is TGCGCCAGCAGCCAAGACCCGGTTAATCAGCCCCAGCATTTT.

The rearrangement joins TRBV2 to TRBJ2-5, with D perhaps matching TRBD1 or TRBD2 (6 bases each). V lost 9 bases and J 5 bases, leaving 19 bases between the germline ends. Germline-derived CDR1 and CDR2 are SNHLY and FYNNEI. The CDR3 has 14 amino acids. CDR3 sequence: CASQSTGRMETQYF. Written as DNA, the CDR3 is TGTGCCAGTCAGAGTACAGGGAGGATGGAGACCCAGTACTTC.

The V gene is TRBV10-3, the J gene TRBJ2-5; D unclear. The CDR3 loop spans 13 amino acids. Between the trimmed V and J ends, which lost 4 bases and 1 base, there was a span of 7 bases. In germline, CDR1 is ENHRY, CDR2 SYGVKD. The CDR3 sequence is CAISGSRQETQYF. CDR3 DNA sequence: TGTGCCATCAGTGGTAGTCGCCAAGAGACCCAGTACTTC.

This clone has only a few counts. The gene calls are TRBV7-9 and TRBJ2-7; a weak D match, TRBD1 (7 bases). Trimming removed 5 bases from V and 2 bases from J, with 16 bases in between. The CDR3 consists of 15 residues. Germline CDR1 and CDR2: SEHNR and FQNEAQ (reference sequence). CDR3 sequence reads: CASSIQGGPTYEQYF. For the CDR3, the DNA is TGTGCCAGCAGCATCCAGGGGGGCCCTACCTACGAGCAGTACTTC.

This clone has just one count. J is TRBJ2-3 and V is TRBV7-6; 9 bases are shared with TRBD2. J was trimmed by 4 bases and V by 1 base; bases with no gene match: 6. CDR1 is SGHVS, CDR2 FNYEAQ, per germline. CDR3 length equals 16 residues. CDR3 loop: CASSLEAGGMADTQYF. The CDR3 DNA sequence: TGTGCCAGCAGCTTAGAGGCGGGGGGGATGGCAGATACGCAGTATTTT. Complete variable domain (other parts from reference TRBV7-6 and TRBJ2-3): GAGVSQSPRYKVTKRGQDVALRCDPISGHVSLYWYRQALGQGPEFLTYFNYEAQQDKSGLPNDRFSAERPEGSISTLTIQRTEQRDSAMYRCASSLEAGGMADTQYFGPGTRLTVL.

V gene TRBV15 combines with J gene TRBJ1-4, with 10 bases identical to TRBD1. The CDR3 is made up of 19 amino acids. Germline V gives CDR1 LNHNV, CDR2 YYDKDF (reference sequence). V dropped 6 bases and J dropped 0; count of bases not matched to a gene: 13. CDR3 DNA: TGTGCCACCAGATCGACGGGGGGACAGGGGTTTGCAACTAATGAAAAACTGTTTTTT. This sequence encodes CATRSTGGQGFATNEKLFF.

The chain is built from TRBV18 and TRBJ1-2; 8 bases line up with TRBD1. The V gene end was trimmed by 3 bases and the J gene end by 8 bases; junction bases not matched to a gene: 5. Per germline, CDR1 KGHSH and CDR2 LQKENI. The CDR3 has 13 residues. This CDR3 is CASSPGQGGGYTF. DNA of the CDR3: TGTGCCAGCTCACCTGGACAGGGAGGAGGCTACACCTTC.

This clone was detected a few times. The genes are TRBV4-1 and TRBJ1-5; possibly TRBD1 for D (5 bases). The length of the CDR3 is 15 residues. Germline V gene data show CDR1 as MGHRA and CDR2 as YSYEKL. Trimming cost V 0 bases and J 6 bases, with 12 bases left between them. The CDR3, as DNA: TGCGCCAGCAGCCAAGATCCGGGAGGGGCTCAGCCCCAGCATTTT. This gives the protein CASSQDPGGAQPQHF.

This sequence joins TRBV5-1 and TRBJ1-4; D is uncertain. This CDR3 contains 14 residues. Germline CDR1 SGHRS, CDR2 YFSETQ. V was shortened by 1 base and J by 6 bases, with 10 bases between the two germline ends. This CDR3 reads CASSLKGLDEKLFF. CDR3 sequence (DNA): TGCGCCAGCAGCTTGAAGGGTTTAGATGAAAAACTGTTTTTT.

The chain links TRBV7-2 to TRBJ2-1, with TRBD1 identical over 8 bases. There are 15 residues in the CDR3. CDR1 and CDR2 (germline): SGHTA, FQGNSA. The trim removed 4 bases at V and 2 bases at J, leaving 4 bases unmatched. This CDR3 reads CASSSTGVAYNEQFF. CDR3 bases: TGTGCCAGCAGCTCGACAGGGGTTGCCTACAATGAGCAGTTCTTC.

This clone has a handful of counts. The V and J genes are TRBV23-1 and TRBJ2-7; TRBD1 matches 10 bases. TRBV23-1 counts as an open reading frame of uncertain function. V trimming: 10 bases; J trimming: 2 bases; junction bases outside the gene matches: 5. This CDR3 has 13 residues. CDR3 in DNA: TGCGCCACCCGTGGGACAGGGGCCTACGAGCAGTACTTC. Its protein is CATRGTGAYEQYF.

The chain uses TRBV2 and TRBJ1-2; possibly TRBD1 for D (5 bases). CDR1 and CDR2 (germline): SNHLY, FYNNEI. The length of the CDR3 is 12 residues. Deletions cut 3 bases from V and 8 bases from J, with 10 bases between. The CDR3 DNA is TGTGCCAGCAGTGATGAGGGGATCGGCTACACCTTC. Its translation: CASSDEGIGYTF.